This T cell receptor (beta chain) originates from a study of PD-L1 blockade in urothelial cancer. Method: immunoSEQ multiplex PCR; TCRdb's copy keeps in-frame clones and lacks some. Of around 70,000 clones detected, 84% appear once; the ten largest clones hold over 8.5%. Regarding time point: pretreatment peripheral blood. The CDR3 is made up of 13 amino acids. The germline V gene has CDR1 KGHSH and CDR2 LQKENI. Trimming left V 3 bases short and J 7 bases short, with 12 bases between. Sequences were derived from PBMCs, sampled around atezolizumab (anti-PD-L1) treatment. The receptor was derived from a woman aged 70 to 79 with urothelial cancer. This rearrangement joins TRBV18 to TRBJ1-1; D might be TRBD1 (5 bases). Here the CDR3 reads CASSPRTIGEAFF. CDR3 in DNA: TGTGCCAGCTCACCTAGGACAATCGGTGAAGCTTTCTTT.